A selection of T cell receptor beta chains follows, all from one sample in a study of blood T cell repertoires in COVID-19. Generated by immunoSEQ multiplex PCR, the TCRdb table keeps only in-frame clones and is missing some. The table lists approximately 92,000 clones, roughly 89% of them singletons. Source material: peripheral blood. The receptors originated from an older woman with COVID-19, enrolled during active disease. Both conserved end residues are part of each CDR3. D genes are given only for firm matches. Expanded clones get a size class; other rows say once, few or many, or leave the size out.

TGTGCCAGCTCACCACCGATAGGGGTTGACTCTGGAAACACCATATATTTT	CASSPPIGVDSGNTIYF	NA	TRBV18	NA	TRBJ1-3
TGTGCCAGCAGCTTAGGACAGGAGTACAATGAGCAGTTCTTC	CASSLGQEYNEQFF	NA	TRBV7-9	NA	TRBJ2-1
TGTGCCAGCAGCCTCCCGCCGGGGAGGGGTTTTTACAATGAGCAGTTCTTC	CASSLPPGRGFYNEQFF	NA	TRBV9	TRBD2	TRBJ2-1
TGTGCCAGCAGCTTAGGACAGGGACAAGAGACCCAGTACTTC	CASSLGQGQETQYF	NA	TRBV7-9	TRBD1	TRBJ2-5
TGCGCCAGCAGTGATGGGTGGCGGGGGGGTTACAATGAGCAGTTCTTC	CASSDGWRGGYNEQFF	NA	TRBV10-1	TRBD2	TRBJ2-1
TGTGCCAGCAGCCAAGATCCCTACTGGGACAAGGGATATGAAGCTTTCTTT	CASSQDPYWDKGYEAFF	NA	TRBV3-1/TRBV3-2	NA	TRBJ1-1
TGTGCCAGCAGCCAAGGGGTGGCAGGGGTCCTTTCACCCCTCCACTTT	CASSQGVAGVLSPLHF	few	TRBV3-1/TRBV3-2	NA	TRBJ1-6
TGTGCCAGCAGCTCGAGACAGGGTAGTCGCGCCACTGAAGCTTTCTTT	CASSSRQGSRATEAFF	NA	TRBV9	TRBD1	TRBJ1-1
TGTGCCCGAAGGACAGGGGGAAGCGGAAACACCATATATTTT	CARRTGGSGNTIYF	NA	TRBV30	TRBD1	TRBJ1-3
TGTGCCAGCAGCCCCCCCCGGAGGGGACCCTACGAGCAGTACTTC	CASSPPRRGPYEQYF	NA	TRBV3-1/TRBV3-2	NA	TRBJ2-7
TGTGCCAGCAGTGGGACAGCAACAGGGCACACCTTC	CASSGTATGHTF	NA	TRBV9	TRBD1	TRBJ1-2
TGCGCCAGCAGCTTGGTAGCGGGGAACCAAGAGACCCAGTACTTC	CASSLVAGNQETQYF	once	TRBV5-1	TRBD2	TRBJ2-5
TGTGCCAGCAGCTCCGACACGGTAGATACGCAGTATTTT	CASSSDTVDTQYF	NA	TRBV5-4	NA	TRBJ2-3
TGTGCCAGCAGCGATCGGGGGGACAGGACCATGTACGAGCAGTACTTC	CASSDRGDRTMYEQYF	once	TRBV7-9	NA	TRBJ2-7
TGTGCCAGCAGCCAATTCGGGGGAGGTCCCGATGTTAACTATGGCTACACCTTC	CASSQFGGGPDVNYGYTF	NA	TRBV3-1/TRBV3-2	NA	TRBJ1-2
TGTGCCAGCAGTTACCCGGACCAGGGGCAAGAGACCCAGTACTTC	CASSYPDQGQETQYF	NA	TRBV6-6	NA	TRBJ2-5
TGTGCCTGGAGTGGCTCTATTGGCTACACCTTC	CAWSGSIGYTF	NA	TRBV30	NA	TRBJ1-2
TGTGCCAGCAGCAGCACAGGGGCCGGGGAGCTGTTTTTT	CASSSTGAGELFF	NA	TRBV7-9	TRBD1	TRBJ2-2
TGTGCCAGCAGACAAGAGGGTGGCTACACCTTC	CASRQEGGYTF	NA	TRBV2	NA	TRBJ1-2
TGTGCCTGGAGTGTAGGGCCAAACAGGGGGCGAAAGACTGAAGCTTTCTTT	CAWSVGPNRGRKTEAFF	NA	TRBV30	TRBD1	TRBJ1-1
TGTGCCAGCTCACTAGGCCCAGGGGCGGGAGGAGCTTTCTTT	CASSLGPGAGGAFF	NA	TRBV18	NA	TRBJ1-1
TGTGCCAGCAGCTTAGGCTCCGGGACAGGGATAGTCTACGAGCAGTACTTC	CASSLGSGTGIVYEQYF	few	TRBV11-2	TRBD1	TRBJ2-7
TGCGCCAGCAGCCGGGGGCGCGACACTGAAGCTTTCTTT	CASSRGRDTEAFF	once	TRBV4-3	NA	TRBJ1-1
TGTGCCAGCAGTCAAGGACAGATTTATAATTCACCCCTCCACTTT	CASSQGQIYNSPLHF	NA	TRBV28	NA	TRBJ1-6
TGTGCCAGCAGCCAAGATCTTGGGCCGGCCGCCACCTTC	CASSQDLGPAATF	NA	TRBV3-1/TRBV3-2	NA	TRBJ1-2
TGTGCCAGCACGCTTCTTGGGCAATACGAGCAGTACTTC	CASTLLGQYEQYF	NA	TRBV7-8	NA	TRBJ2-7
TGTGCCAGCAGCTTAGCGGGGGGGCTTGGCTACACCTTC	CASSLAGGLGYTF	NA	TRBV7-8	NA	TRBJ1-2
TGTGCCAGTAGTATGCGATACACAGATACGCAGTATTTT	CASSMRYTDTQYF	NA	TRBV19	NA	TRBJ2-3